This T cell receptor (beta chain) is drawn from a study of cytomegalovirus exposure and HLA in healthy donors. TCRdb's table, derived via immunoSEQ multiplex PCR, lists solely in-frame clones and lacks some. The sample consists of under 200,000 clones, about 95% of them appearing once. V shed 5 bases and J 0 bases; nucleotides not matched to a gene: 3. CDR1 and CDR2 from the germline V gene are SGHAT and FQNNGV. The CDR3 consists of 15 residues. The TCR sequence derives from a woman younger than 30 in good health and CMV-seronegative. The J gene is TRBJ1-1, the V gene TRBV11-2; 10 bases align to TRBD1. What was sequenced was PBMCs. The CDR3 nucleotides are TGTGCCAGCAGCCGGGACAGGGGACTGAACACTGAAGCTTTCTTT. It translates to CASSRDRGLNTEAFF. The whole variable domain, remainder taken from reference TRBV11-2 and TRBJ1-1, is EAGVAQSPRYKIIEKRQSVAFWCNPISGHATLYWYQQILGQGPKLLIQFQNNGVVDDSQLPKDRFSAERLKGVDSTLKIQPAKLEDSAVYLCASSRDRGLNTEAFFGQGTRLTVV.